The rows below give T cell receptor beta chains drawn from one sample of a study of beta chain features in type 1 diabetes. Assay used: immunoSEQ multiplex PCR; TCRdb lists only in-frame clones, some missing. Among 600,000 to 700,000 clones listed, 9.5% to 15% were seen once. The specimen sequenced was naive CD4+ T cells from blood. The receptor source for this set is a man in his thirties or forties with type 1 diabetes. Each CDR3 is given with its conserved first and last residue. A D gene is named only where the DNA matches it firmly. A clone size is listed for some rows: how often the clone was seen (once, few, many), or a class if it is expanded.

D gene,J gene,V gene,clone size,CDR3 protein,CDR3 DNA
TRBD2,TRBJ2-5,TRBV7-2,.,CASSLGGGVETQYF,TGTGCCAGCAGCTTGGGCGGGGGAGTGGAGACCCAGTACTTC
TRBD1,TRBJ2-7,TRBV7-2,.,CASSSFSDRGGLEQYF,TGTGCCAGCAGCTCGTTTTCAGACAGGGGAGGCCTCGAGCAGTACTTC
TRBD1,TRBJ2-7,TRBV5-1,few,CASSTGTGGGEQYF,TGCGCCAGCAGCACCGGGACAGGGGGTGGCGAGCAGTACTTC
.,TRBJ2-6,TRBV2,few,CASSEMGDGTGANVLTF,TGTGCCAGCAGTGAAATGGGGGATGGAACTGGGGCCAACGTCCTGACTTTC
.,TRBJ1-2,TRBV28,few,CASSLAGTVPGYTF,TGTGCCAGCAGTTTAGCGGGTACAGTACCTGGCTACACCTTC
.,TRBJ2-5,TRBV25-1,.,CASSLQGSGWETQYF,TGTGCCAGCAGCTTACAGGGCTCGGGATGGGAGACCCAGTACTTC
TRBD1,TRBJ2-5,TRBV4-2,few,CASSKDRVETQYF,TGTGCCAGCAGCAAGGACAGGGTTGAGACCCAGTACTTC
TRBD1,TRBJ2-5,TRBV23-1,.,CASSHSDHGTAPRAQYF,TGCGCCAGCAGTCACTCCGACCATGGGACAGCTCCTCGGGCCCAGTACTTC
.,TRBJ2-1,TRBV6-9,.,CASGFPTEVFDEQFF,TGTGCCAGCGGTTTTCCTACCGAGGTGTTTGATGAGCAGTTCTTC
.,TRBJ1-5,TRBV28,.,CASSPRGTQHF,TGTGCCAGCAGTCCTCGAGGGACCCAGCATTTT
.,TRBJ1-4,TRBV30,few,CAWSVEGGKLFF,TGTGCCTGGAGTGTTGAGGGGGGAAAACTGTTTTTT
.,TRBJ1-6,TRBV19,few,CASSMGPNGVSPLHF,TGTGCCAGTAGTATGGGACCTAATGGGGTTTCACCCCTCCACTTT
TRBD2,TRBJ2-1,TRBV5-1,few,CASSDGLAGEQFF,TGCGCCAGCAGCGATGGACTAGCGGGGGAGCAGTTCTTC
.,TRBJ1-5,TRBV7-9,.,CASSLTSNSNQPQHF,TGTGCCAGCAGCCTTACTAGCAATAGCAATCAGCCCCAGCATTTT
.,TRBJ2-3,TRBV6-5,.,CASSRGRETDTQYF,TGTGCCAGCAGTCGGGGCCGAGAAACAGATACGCAGTATTTT
.,TRBJ2-7,TRBV7-2,.,CASSKTAYEQYF,TGTGCCAGCAGCAAAACAGCTTACGAGCAGTACTTC
.,TRBJ2-1,TRBV27,few,CASSRTVGEQFF,TGTGCCAGCAGTCGGACTGTCGGAGAGCAGTTCTTC
.,TRBJ2-2,TRBV6-6,.,CAYTNEKGGELFF,TGTGCTTACACTAATGAGAAGGGCGGGGAGCTGTTTTTT
TRBD1,TRBJ1-5,TRBV15,.,CATSRDRGYQPQHF,TGTGCCACCAGCAGGGACAGGGGCTATCAGCCCCAGCATTTT
TRBD1,TRBJ2-3,TRBV14,.,CASIGQGAADTQYF,TGTGCCAGCATCGGGCAGGGGGCGGCAGATACGCAGTATTTT
TRBD2,TRBJ2-3,TRBV29-1,few,CSVVGNIAGGPDTQYF,TGCAGCGTTGTTGGGAATATAGCGGGGGGGCCAGATACGCAGTATTTT
.,TRBJ2-5,TRBV7-9,.,CASSFSETQYF,TGTGCCAGCAGCTTTTCAGAGACCCAGTACTTC
TRBD1,TRBJ1-5,TRBV19,.,CASIQDRGHHQPQHF,TGTGCCAGTATTCAGGACAGGGGTCATCATCAGCCCCAGCATTTT
TRBD1,TRBJ1-1,TRBV20-1,.,CSANRGTEAFF,TGCAGTGCTAACAGGGGAACTGAAGCTTTCTTT
.,TRBJ2-6,TRBV10-3,.,CAISEAIGGSGANVLTF,TGTGCCATCAGTGAGGCAATCGGGGGCTCTGGGGCCAACGTCCTGACTTTC
.,TRBJ2-2,TRBV25-1,few,CASSPRVDTGELFF,TGTGCCAGCAGCCCACGGGTGGACACCGGGGAGCTGTTTTTT
.,TRBJ1-5,TRBV30,.,CAWSVHPNQPQHF,TGTGCCTGGAGTGTCCACCCCAATCAGCCCCAGCATTTT
.,TRBJ1-6,TRBV27,.,CASSLTPYNSPLHF,TGTGCCAGCAGTTTGACACCCTATAATTCACCCCTCCACTTT
.,TRBJ2-1,TRBV18,.,CASSTRTEQFF,TGTGCCAGCTCAACACGAACTGAGCAGTTCTTC
TRBD2,TRBJ2-5,TRBV5-1,few,CASGEGETQYF,TGCGCCAGCGGGGAGGGGGAGACCCAGTACTTC
.,TRBJ2-3,TRBV7-8,few,CASSLGPADTQYF,TGTGCCAGCAGCTTAGGTCCGGCCGATACGCAGTATTTT
TRBD2,TRBJ2-1,TRBV5-6,few,CASSPSGGSYNEQFF,TGTGCCAGCAGCCCCAGCGGGGGCTCCTACAATGAGCAGTTCTTC
.,TRBJ1-5,TRBV7-2,.,CASSSRYQPQHF,TGTGCCAGCAGCTCAAGGTATCAGCCCCAGCATTTT
.,TRBJ1-6,TRBV7-9,few,CASSDRQSYNSPLHF,TGTGCCAGCAGCGACCGACAGTCCTATAATTCACCCCTCCACTTT
.,TRBJ2-1,TRBV25-1,few,CASSAPSSYNEQFF,TGTGCCAGCAGTGCCCCTAGCTCCTACAATGAGCAGTTCTTC
.,TRBJ1-5,TRBV9,few,CASSVEGRNNQPQHF,TGTGCCAGCAGCGTAGAGGGGCGGAACAATCAGCCCCAGCATTTT
TRBD1,TRBJ1-1,TRBV4-2,.,CASSQVQGGAFF,TGTGCCAGCAGCCAAGTTCAGGGGGGGGCTTTCTTT
.,TRBJ2-5,TRBV7-2,.,CASSFQGSGETQYF,TGTGCCAGCAGCTTTCAGGGATCGGGAGAGACCCAGTACTTC
TRBD1,TRBJ2-7,TRBV9,few,CASSVTGTAVTYEQYF,TGTGCCAGCAGCGTAACCGGGACAGCGGTAACCTACGAGCAGTACTTC
TRBD1,TRBJ2-2,TRBV7-9,few,CASSHDREAGELFF,TGTGCCAGCAGCCATGACAGGGAAGCCGGGGAGCTGTTTTTT
.,TRBJ2-3,TRBV6-1,few,CASSGATDTQYF,TGTGCCAGCAGTGGGGCCACAGATACGCAGTATTTT